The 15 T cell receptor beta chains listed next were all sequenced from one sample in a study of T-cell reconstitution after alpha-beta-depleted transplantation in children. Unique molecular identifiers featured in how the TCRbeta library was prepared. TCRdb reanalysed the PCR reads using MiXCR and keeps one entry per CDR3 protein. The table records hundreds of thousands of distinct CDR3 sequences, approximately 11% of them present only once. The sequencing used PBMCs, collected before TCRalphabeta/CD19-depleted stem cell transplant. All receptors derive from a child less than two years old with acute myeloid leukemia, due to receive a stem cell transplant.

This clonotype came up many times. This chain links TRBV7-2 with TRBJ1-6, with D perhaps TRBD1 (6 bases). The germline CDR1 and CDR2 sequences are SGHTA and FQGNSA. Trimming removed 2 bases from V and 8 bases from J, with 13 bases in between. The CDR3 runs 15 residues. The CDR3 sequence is CASSLQSGEDSPLHF. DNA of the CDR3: TGTGCCAGCAGCTTACAGTCAGGGGAGGATTCACCCCTCCACTTT. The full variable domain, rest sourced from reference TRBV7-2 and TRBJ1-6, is GAGVSQSPSNKVTEKGKDVELRCDPISGHTALYWYRQSLGQGLEFLIYFQGNSAPDKSGLPSDRFSAERTGGSVSTLTIQRTQQEDSAVYLCASSLQSGEDSPLHFGNGTRLTVT.

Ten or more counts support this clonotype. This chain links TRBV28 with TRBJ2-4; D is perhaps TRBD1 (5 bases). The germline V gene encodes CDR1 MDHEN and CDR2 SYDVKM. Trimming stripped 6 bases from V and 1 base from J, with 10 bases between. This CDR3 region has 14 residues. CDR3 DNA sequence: TGTGCCAGCAGCCAAACAGGCGCCAAAAACATTCAGTACTTC. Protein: CASSQTGAKNIQYF.

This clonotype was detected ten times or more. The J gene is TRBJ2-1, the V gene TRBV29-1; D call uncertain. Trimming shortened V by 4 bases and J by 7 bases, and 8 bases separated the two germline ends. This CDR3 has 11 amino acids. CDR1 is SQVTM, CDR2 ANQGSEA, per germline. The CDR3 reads CSVVRVNEQFF. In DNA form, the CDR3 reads TGCAGCGTTGTACGAGTGAATGAGCAGTTCTTC.

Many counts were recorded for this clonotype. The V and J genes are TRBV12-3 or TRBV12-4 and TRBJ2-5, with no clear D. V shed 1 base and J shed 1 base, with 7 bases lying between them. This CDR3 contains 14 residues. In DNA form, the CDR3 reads TGTGCCAGCAGTTTAGGGCGCTCCCAAGAGACCCAGTACTTC. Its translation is CASSLGRSQETQYF.

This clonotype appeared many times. The CDR3 DNA is TGCGCCAGCAGCCTACAGGACTCGAACACTGAAGCTTTCTTT. It codes for CASSLQDSNTEAFF. The genes are TRBV5-1 and TRBJ1-1, with a tentative D call TRBD1 (5 bases). The CDR3 loop spans 14 amino acids. Germline assignment: CDR1 SGHRS and CDR2 YFSETQ. The germline V and J ends were trimmed by 4 bases and 1 base, with 11 bases remaining between them.

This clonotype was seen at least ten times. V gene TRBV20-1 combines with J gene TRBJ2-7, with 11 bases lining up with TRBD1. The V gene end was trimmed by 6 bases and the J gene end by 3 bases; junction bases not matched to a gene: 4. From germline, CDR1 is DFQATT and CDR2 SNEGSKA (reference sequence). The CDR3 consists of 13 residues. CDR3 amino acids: CSAPDRGLYEQYF. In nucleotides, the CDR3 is TGCAGTGCCCCGGACAGGGGGCTCTACGAGCAGTACTTC.

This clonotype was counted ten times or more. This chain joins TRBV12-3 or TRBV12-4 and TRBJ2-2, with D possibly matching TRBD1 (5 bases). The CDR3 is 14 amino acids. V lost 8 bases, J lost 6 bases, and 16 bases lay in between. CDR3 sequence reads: CASGNRDSSGELFF. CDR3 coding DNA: TGTGCCAGCGGCAATCGAGACAGCTCCGGGGAGCTGTTTTTT.

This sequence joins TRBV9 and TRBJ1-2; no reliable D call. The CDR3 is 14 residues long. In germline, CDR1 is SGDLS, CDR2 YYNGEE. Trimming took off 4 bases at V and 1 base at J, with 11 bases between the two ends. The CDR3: CASSPSTNNYGYTF. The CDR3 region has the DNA TGTGCCAGCAGCCCATCGACAAATAACTATGGCTACACCTTC.

The CDR3 nucleotides read TGCAGTGCTCCCGACAGCAATCAGCCCCAGCATTTT. Its translation: CSAPDSNQPQHF. The rearrangement uses TRBV20-1 and TRBJ1-5; D gene uncertain. V lost 5 bases, J lost 1 base, and 6 bases lay in between. The CDR3 contains 12 residues. The germline gives CDR1 DFQATT, CDR2 SNEGSKA (reference sequence).

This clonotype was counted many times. CDR3 sequence reads: CASSSSGRGTGELFF. CDR3 DNA sequence: TGTGCCAGCAGCTCCAGCGGGAGAGGCACCGGGGAGCTGTTTTTT. The gene calls are TRBV7-2 and TRBJ2-2; 8 nucleotides agree with TRBD2. The germline V gene has CDR1 SGHTA and CDR2 FQGNSA. The CDR3 consists of 15 residues. J gave up 4 bases and V 4 bases, and 5 bases lay outside the gene matches.

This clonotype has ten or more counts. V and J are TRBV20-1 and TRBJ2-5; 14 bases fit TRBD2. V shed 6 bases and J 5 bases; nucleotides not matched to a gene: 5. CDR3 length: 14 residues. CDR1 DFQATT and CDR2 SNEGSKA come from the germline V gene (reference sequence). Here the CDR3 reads CSAGLAGGRETQYF. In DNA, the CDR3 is TGCAGTGCCGGACTAGCGGGAGGCCGGGAGACCCAGTACTTC.

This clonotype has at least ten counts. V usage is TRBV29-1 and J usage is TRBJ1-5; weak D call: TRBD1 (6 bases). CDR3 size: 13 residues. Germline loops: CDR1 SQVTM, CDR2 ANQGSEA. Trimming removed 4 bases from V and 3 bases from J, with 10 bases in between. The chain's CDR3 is CSVGDTLNQPQHF. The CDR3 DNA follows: TGCAGCGTTGGGGACACCCTCAATCAGCCCCAGCATTTT.

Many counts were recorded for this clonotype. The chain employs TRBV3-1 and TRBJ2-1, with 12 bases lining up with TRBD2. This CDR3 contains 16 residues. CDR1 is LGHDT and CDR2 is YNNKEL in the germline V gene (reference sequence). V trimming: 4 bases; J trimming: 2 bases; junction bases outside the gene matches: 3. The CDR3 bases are TGTGCCAGCAGCCGAAGGACTAGCGGGGCCTACAATGAGCAGTTCTTC. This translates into CASSRRTSGAYNEQFF.

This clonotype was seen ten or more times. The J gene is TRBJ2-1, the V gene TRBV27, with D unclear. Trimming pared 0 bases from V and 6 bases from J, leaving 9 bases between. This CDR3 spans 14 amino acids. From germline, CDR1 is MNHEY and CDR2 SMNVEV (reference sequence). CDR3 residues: CASSLSWTPNEQFF. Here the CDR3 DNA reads TGTGCCAGCAGTTTATCGTGGACGCCCAATGAGCAGTTCTTC.

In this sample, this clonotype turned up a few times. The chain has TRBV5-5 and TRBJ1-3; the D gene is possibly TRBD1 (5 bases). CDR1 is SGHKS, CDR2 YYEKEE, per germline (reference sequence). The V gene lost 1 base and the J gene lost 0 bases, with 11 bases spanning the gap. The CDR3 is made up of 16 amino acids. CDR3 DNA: TGTGCCAGCAGCTTGAGCTCAGGGATCTCTGGAAACACCATATATTTT. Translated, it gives CASSLSSGISGNTIYF. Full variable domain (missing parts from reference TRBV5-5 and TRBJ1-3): DAGVTQSPTHLIKTRGQQVTLRCSPISGHKSVSWYQQVLGQGPQFIFQYYEKEERGRGNFPDRFSARQFPNYSSELNVNALLLGDSALYLCASSLSSGISGNTIYFGEGSWLTVV.